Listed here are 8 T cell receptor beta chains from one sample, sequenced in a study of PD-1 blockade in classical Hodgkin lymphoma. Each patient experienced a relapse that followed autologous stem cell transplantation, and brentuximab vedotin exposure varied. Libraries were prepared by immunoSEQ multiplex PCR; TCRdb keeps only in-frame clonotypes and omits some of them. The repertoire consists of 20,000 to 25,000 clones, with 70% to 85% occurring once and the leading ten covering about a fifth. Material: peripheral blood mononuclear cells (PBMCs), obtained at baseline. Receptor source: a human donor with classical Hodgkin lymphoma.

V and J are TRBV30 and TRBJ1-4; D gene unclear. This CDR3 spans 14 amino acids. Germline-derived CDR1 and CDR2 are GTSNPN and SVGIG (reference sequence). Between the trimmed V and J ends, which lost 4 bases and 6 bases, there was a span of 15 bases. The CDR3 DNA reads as TGTGCCTGGATAGACGGGTCGAGTTATGAAAAACTGTTTTTT. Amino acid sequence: CAWIDGSSYEKLFF.

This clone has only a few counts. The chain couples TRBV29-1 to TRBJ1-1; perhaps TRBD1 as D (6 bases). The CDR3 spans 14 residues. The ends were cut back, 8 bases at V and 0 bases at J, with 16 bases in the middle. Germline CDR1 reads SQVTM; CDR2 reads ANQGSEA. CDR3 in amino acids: CSTNKGQMNTEAFF. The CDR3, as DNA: TGCAGCACAAATAAAGGACAGATGAACACTGAAGCTTTCTTT.

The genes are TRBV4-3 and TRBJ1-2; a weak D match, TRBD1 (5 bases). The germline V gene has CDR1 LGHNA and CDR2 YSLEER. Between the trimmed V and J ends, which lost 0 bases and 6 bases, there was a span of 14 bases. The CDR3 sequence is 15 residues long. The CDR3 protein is CASSQDLGGFDGYTF. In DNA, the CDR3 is TGCGCCAGCAGCCAAGATTTGGGGGGGTTTGATGGCTACACCTTC.

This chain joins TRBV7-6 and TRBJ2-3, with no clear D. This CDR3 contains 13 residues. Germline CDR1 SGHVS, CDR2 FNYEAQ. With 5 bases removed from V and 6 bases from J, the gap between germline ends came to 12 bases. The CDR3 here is CASSPEWRDTQYF. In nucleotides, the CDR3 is TGTGCCAGCAGCCCAGAATGGCGGGATACGCAGTATTTT.

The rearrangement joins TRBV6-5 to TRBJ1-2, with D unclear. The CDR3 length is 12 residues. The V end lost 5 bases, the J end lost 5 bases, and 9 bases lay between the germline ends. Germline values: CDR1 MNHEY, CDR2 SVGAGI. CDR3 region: CASSNGDYGYTF. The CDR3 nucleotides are TGTGCCAGCAGTAACGGGGATTATGGCTACACCTTC.

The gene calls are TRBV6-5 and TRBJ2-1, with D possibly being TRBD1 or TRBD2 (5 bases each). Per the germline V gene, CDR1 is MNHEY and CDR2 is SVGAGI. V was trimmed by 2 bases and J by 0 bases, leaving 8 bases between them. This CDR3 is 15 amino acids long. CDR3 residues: CASSYEGNSYNEQFF. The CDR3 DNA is TGTGCCAGCAGTTACGAGGGGAACTCCTACAATGAGCAGTTCTTC.

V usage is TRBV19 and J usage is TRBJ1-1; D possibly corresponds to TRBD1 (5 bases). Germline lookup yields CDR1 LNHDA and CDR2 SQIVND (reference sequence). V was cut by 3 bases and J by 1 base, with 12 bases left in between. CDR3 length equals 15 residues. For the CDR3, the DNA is TGTGCCAGTAGTATGCCCTCTGGGGCGAACACTGAAGCTTTCTTT. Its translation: CASSMPSGANTEAFF.

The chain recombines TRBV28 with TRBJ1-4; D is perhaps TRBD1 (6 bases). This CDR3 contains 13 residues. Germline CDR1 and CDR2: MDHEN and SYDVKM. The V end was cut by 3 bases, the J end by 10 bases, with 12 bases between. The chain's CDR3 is CASSFVKGGKLFF. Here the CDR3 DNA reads TGTGCCAGCAGTTTTGTTAAGGGGGGAAAACTGTTTTTT.